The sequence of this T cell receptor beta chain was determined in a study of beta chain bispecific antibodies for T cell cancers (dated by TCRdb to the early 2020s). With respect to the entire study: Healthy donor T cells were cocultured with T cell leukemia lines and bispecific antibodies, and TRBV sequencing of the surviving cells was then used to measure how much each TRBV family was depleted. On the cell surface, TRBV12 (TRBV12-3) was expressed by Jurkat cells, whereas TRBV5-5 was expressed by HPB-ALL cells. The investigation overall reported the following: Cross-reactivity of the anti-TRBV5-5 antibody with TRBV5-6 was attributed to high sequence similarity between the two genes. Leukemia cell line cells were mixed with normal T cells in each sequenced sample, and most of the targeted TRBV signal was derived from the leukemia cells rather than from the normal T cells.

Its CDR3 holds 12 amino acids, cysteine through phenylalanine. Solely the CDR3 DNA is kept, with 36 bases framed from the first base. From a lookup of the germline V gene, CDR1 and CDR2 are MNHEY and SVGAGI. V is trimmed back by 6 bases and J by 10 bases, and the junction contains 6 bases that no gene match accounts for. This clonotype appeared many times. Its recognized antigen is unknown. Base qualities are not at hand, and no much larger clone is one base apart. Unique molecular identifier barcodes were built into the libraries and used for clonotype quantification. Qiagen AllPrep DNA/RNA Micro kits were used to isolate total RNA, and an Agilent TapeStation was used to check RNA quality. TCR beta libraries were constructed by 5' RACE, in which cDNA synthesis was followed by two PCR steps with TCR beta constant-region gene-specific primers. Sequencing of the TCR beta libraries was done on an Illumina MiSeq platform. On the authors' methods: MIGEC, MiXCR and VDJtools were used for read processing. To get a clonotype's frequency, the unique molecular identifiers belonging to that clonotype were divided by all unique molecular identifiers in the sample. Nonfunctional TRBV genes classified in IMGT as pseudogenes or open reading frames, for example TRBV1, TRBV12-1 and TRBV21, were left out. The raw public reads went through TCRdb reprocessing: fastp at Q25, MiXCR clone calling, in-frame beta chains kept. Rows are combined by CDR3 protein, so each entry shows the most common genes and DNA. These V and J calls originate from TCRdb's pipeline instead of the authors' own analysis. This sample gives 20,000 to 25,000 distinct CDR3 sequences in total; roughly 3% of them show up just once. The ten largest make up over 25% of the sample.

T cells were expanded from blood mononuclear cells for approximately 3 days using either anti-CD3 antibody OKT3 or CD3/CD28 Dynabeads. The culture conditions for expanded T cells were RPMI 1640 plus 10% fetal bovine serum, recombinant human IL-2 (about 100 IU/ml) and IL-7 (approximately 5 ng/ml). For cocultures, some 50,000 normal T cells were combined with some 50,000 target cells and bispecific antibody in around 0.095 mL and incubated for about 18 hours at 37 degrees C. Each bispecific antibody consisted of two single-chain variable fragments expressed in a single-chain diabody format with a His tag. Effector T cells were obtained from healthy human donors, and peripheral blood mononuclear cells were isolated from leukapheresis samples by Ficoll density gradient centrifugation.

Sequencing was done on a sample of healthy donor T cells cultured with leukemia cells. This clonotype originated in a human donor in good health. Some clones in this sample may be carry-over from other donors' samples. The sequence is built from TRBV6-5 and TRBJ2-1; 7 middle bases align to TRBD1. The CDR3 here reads CASRDRTGEQFF. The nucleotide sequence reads TGTGCCAGCAGGGACAGGACCGGGGAGCAGTTCTTC.